One and the same sample provided the 13 T cell receptor beta chains below, sequenced in a study of blood T cells in healthy people across ages. Primed by a sample-barcoded 5' primer and a J-beta primer mix, a second PCR proceeded for 7 to 11 cycles. Each CDR3 protein is one row after TCRdb ran MiXCR on the 5' RACE reads. This sample has roughly 1,500,000 distinct CDR3 sequences; about 40% occur once, and the top ten carry 7.9%. Sequencing was performed on blood. These TCRs come from a woman aged 18-30 years in good health.

This CDR3 reads CSARPRRAGVYEQYF. The CDR3 DNA reads as TGCAGTGCTAGACCGAGACGAGCGGGAGTCTACGAGCAGTACTTC. V is TRBV20-1 and J is TRBJ2-7; TRBD2 matches at 8 bases. J gave up 3 bases and V 2 bases, and 9 bases lay outside the gene matches. Germline CDR1 reads DFQATT; CDR2 reads SNEGSKA (reference sequence). The CDR3 spans 15 residues.

The chain joins TRBV29-1 to TRBJ1-3; 7 positions agree with TRBD1. V gave up 3 bases and J gave up 0 bases; unmatched junction bases: 2. Germline V gene lookup returns CDR1 SQVTM and CDR2 ANQGSEA. The CDR3 totals 14 residues. The CDR3 protein is CSVEGQRSGNTIYF. CDR3 nucleotide sequence: TGCAGCGTTGAGGGACAGCGCTCTGGAAACACCATATATTTT.

This chain links TRBV2 with TRBJ1-2; no reliable D call. Trimming pared 9 bases from V and 0 bases from J, leaving 11 bases between. Germline V gene data show CDR1 as SNHLY and CDR2 as FYNNEI. The CDR3 extends over 13 amino acids. The CDR3 DNA follows: TGTGCCAGTGGAAGGCGTACTAACTATGGCTACACCTTC. This encodes CASGRRTNYGYTF.

This clonotype has only a few counts. J is TRBJ2-7 and V is TRBV27; 7 bases line up with TRBD1. The V gene's germline CDR1 is MNHEY and CDR2 SMNVEV (reference sequence). CDR3 length: 15 amino acids. The J segment lost 0 bases and the V segment lost 6 bases, leaving 8 bases of the junction unmatched. CDR3 in amino acids: CASSWAGGSSYEQYF. The CDR3 DNA follows: TGTGCCAGCAGCTGGGCAGGGGGTAGCTCCTACGAGCAGTACTTC.

The CDR3: CASSWRLGTVNYGYTF. Here the CDR3 DNA reads TGCGCCAGCAGCTGGCGCCTTGGGACCGTTAACTATGGCTACACCTTC. The rearrangement links TRBV5-1 to TRBJ1-2; tentatively, D is TRBD1 (5 bases). Germline V gives CDR1 SGHRS, CDR2 YFSETQ. V was pared by 3 bases and J by 1 base, with 16 bases between. CDR3 length equals 16 residues.

This clonotype has more than one count but fewer than ten. This chain uses TRBV7-8 with TRBJ2-3; D perhaps matches TRBD2 (5 bases). The germline V gene has CDR1 SGHVS and CDR2 FQNEAQ. The CDR3 is 15 residues long. The V gene lost 5 bases and the J gene lost 1 base, with 13 bases spanning the gap. This CDR3 reads CASSPVQRGTDTQYF. The CDR3 region has the DNA TGTGCCAGCAGCCCAGTCCAGAGGGGCACAGATACGCAGTATTTT.

This rearrangement joins TRBV25-1 to TRBJ1-6; D call uncertain. Looked up from germline, CDR1 is MGHDK and CDR2 is SYGVNS. The CDR3 runs to 14 residues. Trimming shortened V by 4 bases and J by 5 bases, and 9 bases separated the two germline ends. The CDR3 loop is CASSGRVDNSPLHF. CDR3 coding DNA: TGTGCCAGCAGTGGTAGGGTGGATAATTCACCCCTCCACTTT.

CDR3 residues: CASVLQGSYEQYF. Written as DNA, the CDR3 is TGTGCCAGCGTCCTACAGGGGTCCTACGAGCAGTACTTC. The gene calls are TRBV2 and TRBJ2-7; TRBD1 matches 7 bases. Per germline, CDR1 SNHLY and CDR2 FYNNEI. The CDR3 totals 13 residues. Trimming removed 8 bases from V and 1 base from J; junction bases left unmatched: 5.

The chain carries TRBV10-2 and TRBJ2-1; TRBD1 aligns across 10 bases. The V gene end was trimmed by 2 bases and the J gene end by 6 bases; junction bases not matched to a gene: 10. The germline gives CDR1 WSHSY, CDR2 SAAADI. There are 17 residues in the CDR3. CDR3 bases: TGCGCCAGCAGTGAGAACCGGGACAGGGGATCAGGCAATGAGCAGTTCTTC. It specifies CASSENRDRGSGNEQFF.

The chain uses TRBV2 and TRBJ2-1; TRBD2 aligns across 10 bases. CDR3 length: 17 amino acids. J lost 2 bases, V lost 3 bases, and 7 bases had no gene match. Germline V gene data show CDR1 as SNHLY and CDR2 as FYNNEI. The chain's CDR3 is CASSDGLAGAPYNEQFF. In DNA, the CDR3 is TGTGCCAGCAGTGATGGGCTAGCGGGGGCCCCCTACAATGAGCAGTTCTTC.

The chain links TRBV20-1 to TRBJ2-1; 9 nucleotides match TRBD1. The germline V gene encodes CDR1 DFQATT and CDR2 SNEGSKA (reference sequence). The CDR3 spans 15 residues. The J segment lost 6 bases and the V segment lost 0 bases, leaving 6 bases of the junction unmatched. CDR3 residues: CSARDGDRDFNEQFF. In DNA, the CDR3 is TGCAGTGCTAGAGATGGGGACAGGGATTTCAATGAGCAGTTCTTC.

This chain links TRBV4-1 with TRBJ1-2; tentatively, D is TRBD1 (5 bases). CDR1 MGHRA and CDR2 YSYEKL come from the germline V gene. V was clipped by 4 bases and J by 8 bases, with 26 bases between them. This CDR3 region has 17 residues. Here the CDR3 reads CASSRAERGRQTEGYTF. The CDR3 coding sequence is TGCGCCAGCAGCCGAGCTGAAAGGGGACGGCAGACGGAGGGCTACACCTTC.

The V and J genes are TRBV29-1 and TRBJ1-4; tentative D call: TRBD1 (5 bases). V shed 4 bases and J shed 5 bases, with 14 bases lying between them. Germline CDR1 is SQVTM and CDR2 is ANQGSEA. The CDR3 length is 14 residues. The CDR3 bases are TGCAGCGTTGTTGAGGACACATCAAATGAAAAACTGTTTTTT. Its protein product is CSVVEDTSNEKLFF.